This TCR beta chain was captured in a study of beta chain features in type 1 diabetes. General study points: More deletions and fewer insertions at VDJ junctions were seen in type 1 diabetes patients. Shorter TCRB CDR3s, moderately but significantly so, marked every one of the four CD4+ subsets in Type 1 diabetes patients.

TCRB transcripts that were expressed got sequenced, as all of the isolated RNA had been reverse transcribed. TCRdb's table, derived via immunoSEQ multiplex PCR, lists solely in-frame clones and lacks some. The sample includes around 160,000 clones, approximately 8.8% of them seen just once. Each of the sorted populations had a purity greater than 95%. This clone has just a few counts. The antigen is not known. There are 15 residues in the CDR3. Between the trimmed V and J ends, which lost 3 bases and 7 bases, there was a span of 18 bases. CDR1 is ENHRY and CDR2 is SYGVKD in the germline V gene. The origin of this receptor is a woman younger than 45 with type 1 diabetes. V is TRBV10-3 and J is TRBJ1-2; D call uncertain. The sequencing input was central memory CD4+ T cells from blood. The CDR3 sequence: CAISDYSGRVAGYTF. DNA for the CDR3: TGTGCCATCAGTGATTATAGTGGCCGGGTTGCTGGCTACACCTTC.